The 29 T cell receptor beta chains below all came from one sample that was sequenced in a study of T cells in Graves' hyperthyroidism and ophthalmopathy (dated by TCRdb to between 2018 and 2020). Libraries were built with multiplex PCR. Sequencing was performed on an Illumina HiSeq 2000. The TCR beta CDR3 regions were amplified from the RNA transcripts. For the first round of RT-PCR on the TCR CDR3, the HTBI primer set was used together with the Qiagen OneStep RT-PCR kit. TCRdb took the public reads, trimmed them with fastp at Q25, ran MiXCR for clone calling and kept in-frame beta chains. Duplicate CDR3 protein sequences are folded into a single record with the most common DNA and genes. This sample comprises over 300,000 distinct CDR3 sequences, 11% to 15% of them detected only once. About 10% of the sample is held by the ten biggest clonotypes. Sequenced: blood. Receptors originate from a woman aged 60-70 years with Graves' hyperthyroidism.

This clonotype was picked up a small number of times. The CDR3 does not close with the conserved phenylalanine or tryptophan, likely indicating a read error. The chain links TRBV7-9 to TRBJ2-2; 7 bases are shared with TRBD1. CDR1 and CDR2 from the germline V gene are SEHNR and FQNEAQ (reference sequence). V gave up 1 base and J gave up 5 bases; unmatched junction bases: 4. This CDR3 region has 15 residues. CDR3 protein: CASSLGGGRTGELFC. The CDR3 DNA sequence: TGTGCCAGCAGCTTAGGAGGGGGCCGGACCGGGGAGCTGTTTTGT.

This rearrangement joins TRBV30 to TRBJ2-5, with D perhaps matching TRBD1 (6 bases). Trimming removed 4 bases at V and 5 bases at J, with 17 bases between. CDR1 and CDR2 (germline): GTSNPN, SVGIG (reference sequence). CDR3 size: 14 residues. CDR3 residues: CAWIKTGLGETQYF. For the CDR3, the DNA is TGTGCCTGGATTAAAACAGGGCTTGGCGAGACCCAGTACTTC.

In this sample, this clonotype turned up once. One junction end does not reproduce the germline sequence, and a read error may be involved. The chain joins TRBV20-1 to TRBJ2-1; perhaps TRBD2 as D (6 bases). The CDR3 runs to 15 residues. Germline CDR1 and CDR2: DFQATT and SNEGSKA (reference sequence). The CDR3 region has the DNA TGCAGTGCTGGAGACGGGAGCCTCCACTACAATGAGCAGTTCTTC. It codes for CSAGDGSLHYNEQFF.

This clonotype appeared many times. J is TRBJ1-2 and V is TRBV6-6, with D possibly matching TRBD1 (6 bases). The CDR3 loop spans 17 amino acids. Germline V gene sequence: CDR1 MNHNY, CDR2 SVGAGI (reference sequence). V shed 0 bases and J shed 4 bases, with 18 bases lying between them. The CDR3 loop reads CASSYSTGRAGRYGYTF. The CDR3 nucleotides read TGTGCCAGCAGTTACTCGACAGGCCGGGCAGGACGCTATGGCTACACCTTC.

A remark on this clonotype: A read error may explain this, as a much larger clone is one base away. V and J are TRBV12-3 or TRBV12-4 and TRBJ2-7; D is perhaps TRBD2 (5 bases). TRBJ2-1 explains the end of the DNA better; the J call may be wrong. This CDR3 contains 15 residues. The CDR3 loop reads CASKPSQTTSYEQFF. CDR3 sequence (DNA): TGTGCCAGCAAACCTTCACAGACTACCTCCTACGAGCAGTTCTTC.

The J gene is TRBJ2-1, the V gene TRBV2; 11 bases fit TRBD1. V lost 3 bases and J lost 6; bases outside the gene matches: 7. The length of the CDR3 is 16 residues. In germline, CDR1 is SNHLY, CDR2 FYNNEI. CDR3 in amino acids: CASSDGDRGGGNEQFF. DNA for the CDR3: TGTGCCAGCAGTGATGGGGACAGGGGGGGTGGCAATGAGCAGTTCTTC.

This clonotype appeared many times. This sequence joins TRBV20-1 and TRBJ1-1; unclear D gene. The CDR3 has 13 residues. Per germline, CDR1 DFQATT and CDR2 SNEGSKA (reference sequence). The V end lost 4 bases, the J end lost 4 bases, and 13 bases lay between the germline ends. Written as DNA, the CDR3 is TGCAGTGCTAATCCCCCGTTGGCCACTGAAGCTTTCTTT. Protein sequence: CSANPPLATEAFF.

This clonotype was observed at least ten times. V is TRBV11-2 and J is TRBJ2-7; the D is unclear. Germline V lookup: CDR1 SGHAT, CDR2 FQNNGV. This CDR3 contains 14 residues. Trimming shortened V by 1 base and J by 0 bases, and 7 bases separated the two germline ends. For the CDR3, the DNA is TGTGCCAGCAGCTTAGGACCGTTCTCCTACGAGCAGTACTTC. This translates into CASSLGPFSYEQYF.

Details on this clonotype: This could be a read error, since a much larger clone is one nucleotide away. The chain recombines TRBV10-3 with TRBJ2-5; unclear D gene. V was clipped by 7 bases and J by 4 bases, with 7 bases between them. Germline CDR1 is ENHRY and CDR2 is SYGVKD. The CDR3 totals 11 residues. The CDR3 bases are TGTGCCATCAAGCAGAGAGAGACCCAGTACTTC. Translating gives CAIKQRETQYF.

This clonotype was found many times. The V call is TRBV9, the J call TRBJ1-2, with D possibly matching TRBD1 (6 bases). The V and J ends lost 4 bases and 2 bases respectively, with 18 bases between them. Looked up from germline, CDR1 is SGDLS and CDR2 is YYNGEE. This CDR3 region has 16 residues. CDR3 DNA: TGTGCCAGCAGCACCCGACAGGTCGAAAGAAACTATGGCTACACCTTC. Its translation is CASSTRQVERNYGYTF.

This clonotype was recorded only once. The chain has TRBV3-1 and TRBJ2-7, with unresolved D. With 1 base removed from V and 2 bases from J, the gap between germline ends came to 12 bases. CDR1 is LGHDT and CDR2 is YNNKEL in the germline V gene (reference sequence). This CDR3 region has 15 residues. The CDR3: CASSQAASLTYEQYF. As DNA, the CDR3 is TGTGCCAGCAGCCAAGCGGCCTCCCTGACCTACGAGCAGTACTTC.

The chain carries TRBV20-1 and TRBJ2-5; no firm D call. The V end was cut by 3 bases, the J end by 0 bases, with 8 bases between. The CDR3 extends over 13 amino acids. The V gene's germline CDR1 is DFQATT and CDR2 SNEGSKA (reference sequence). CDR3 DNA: TGCAGTGCTAGGACGGAGTACCAAGAGACCCAGTACTTC. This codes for CSARTEYQETQYF.

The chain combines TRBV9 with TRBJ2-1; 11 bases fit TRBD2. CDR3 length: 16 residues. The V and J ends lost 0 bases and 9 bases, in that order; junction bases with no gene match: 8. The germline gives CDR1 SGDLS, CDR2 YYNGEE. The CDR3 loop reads CASSVGWLAGGGEQFF. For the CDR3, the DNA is TGTGCCAGCAGCGTAGGTTGGCTAGCGGGAGGAGGTGAGCAGTTCTTC.

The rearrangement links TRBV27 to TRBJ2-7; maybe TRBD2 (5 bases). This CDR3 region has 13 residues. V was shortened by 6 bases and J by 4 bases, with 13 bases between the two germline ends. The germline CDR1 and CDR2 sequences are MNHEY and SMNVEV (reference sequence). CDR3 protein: CASRIGLGYEQYF. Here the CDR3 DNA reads TGTGCCAGCAGAATAGGACTGGGATACGAGCAGTACTTC.

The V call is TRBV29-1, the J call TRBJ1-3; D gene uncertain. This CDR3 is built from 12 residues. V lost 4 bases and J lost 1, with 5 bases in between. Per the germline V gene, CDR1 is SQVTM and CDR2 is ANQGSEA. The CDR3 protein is CSVARSGNTIYF. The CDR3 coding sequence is TGCAGCGTTGCCAGATCTGGAAACACCATATATTTT.

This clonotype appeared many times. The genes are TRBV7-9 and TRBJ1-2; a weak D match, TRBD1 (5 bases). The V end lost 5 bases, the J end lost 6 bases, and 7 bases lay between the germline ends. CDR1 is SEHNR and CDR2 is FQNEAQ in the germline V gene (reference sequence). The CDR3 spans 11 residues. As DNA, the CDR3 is TGTGCCAGCAGCCCAGGGAATGGCTACACCTTC. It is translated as CASSPGNGYTF.

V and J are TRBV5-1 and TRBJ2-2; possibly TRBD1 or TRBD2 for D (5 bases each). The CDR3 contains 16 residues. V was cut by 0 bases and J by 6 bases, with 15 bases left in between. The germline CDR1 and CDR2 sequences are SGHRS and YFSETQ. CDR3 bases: TGCGCCAGCAGCTTGGCCGGGTTTATGGGGGCCGGGGAGCTGTTTTTT. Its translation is CASSLAGFMGAGELFF. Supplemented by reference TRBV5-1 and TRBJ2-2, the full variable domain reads KAGVTQTPRYLIKTRGQQVTLSCSPISGHRSVSWYQQTPGQGLQFLFEYFSETQRNKGNFPGRFSGRQFSNSRSEMNVSTLELGDSALYLCASSLAGFMGAGELFFGEGSRLTVL.

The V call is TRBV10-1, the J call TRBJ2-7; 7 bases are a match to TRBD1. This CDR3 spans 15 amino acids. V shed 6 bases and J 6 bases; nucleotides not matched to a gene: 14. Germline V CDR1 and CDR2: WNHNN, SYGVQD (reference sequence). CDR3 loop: CASSATGSRAVEQYF. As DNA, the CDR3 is TGCGCCAGCAGCGCGACAGGGTCGAGAGCGGTCGAGCAGTACTTC.

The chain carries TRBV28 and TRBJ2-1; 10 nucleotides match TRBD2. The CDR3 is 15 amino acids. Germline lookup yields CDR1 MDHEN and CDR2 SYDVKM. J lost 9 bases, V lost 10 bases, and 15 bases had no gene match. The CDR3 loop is CAIMQREGLVGEQFF. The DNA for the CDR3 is TGTGCCATCATGCAGCGGGAGGGCCTGGTAGGTGAGCAGTTCTTC.

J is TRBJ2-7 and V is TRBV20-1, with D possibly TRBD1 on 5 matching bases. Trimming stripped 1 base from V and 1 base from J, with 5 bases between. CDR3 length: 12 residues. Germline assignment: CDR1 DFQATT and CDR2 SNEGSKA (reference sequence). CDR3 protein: CSARAGSYEQYF. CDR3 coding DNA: TGCAGTGCTAGAGCAGGGTCCTACGAGCAGTACTTC.

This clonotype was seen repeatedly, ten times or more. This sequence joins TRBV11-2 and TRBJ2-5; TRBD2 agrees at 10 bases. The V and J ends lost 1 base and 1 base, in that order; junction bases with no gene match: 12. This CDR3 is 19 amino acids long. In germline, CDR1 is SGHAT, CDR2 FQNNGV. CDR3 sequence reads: CASSLVGAGGPPIQETQYF. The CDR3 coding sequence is TGTGCCAGCAGCTTAGTTGGAGCGGGAGGGCCTCCTATCCAAGAGACCCAGTACTTC. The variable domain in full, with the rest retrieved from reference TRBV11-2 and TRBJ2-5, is EAGVAQSPRYKIIEKRQSVAFWCNPISGHATLYWYQQILGQGPKLLIQFQNNGVVDDSQLPKDRFSAERLKGVDSTLKIQPAKLEDSAVYLCASSLVGAGGPPIQETQYFGPGTRLLVL.

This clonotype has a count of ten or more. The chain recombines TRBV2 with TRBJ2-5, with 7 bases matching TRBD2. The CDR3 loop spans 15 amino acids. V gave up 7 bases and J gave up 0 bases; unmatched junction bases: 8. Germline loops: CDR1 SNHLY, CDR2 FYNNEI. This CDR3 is CASKGGPLYQETQYF. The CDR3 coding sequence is TGTGCCAGCAAGGGAGGGCCCTTGTACCAAGAGACCCAGTACTTC.

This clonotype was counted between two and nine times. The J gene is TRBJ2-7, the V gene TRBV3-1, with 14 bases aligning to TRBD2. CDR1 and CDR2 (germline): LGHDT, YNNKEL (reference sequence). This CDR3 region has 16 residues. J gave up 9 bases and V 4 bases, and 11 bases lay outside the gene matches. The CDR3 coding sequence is TGTGCCAGCAGCCGACCGGGACTAGCGGGAGTTAGCGGGCAGTACTTC. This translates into CASSRPGLAGVSGQYF.

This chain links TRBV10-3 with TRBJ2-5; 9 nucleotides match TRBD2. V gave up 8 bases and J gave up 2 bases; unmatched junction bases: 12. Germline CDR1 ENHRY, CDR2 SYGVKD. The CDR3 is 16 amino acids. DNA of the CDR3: TGTGCCATCTCCTCTCAGACTAGCGGCGAACAAGAGACCCAGTACTTC. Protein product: CAISSQTSGEQETQYF.

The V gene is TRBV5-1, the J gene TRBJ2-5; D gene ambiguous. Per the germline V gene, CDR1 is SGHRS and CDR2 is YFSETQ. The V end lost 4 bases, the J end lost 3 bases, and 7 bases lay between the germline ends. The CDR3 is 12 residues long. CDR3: CASSRPEETQYF. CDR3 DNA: TGCGCCAGCAGCCGGCCCGAAGAGACCCAGTACTTC. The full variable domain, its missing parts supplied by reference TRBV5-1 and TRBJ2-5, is KAGVTQTPRYLIKTRGQQVTLSCSPISGHRSVSWYQQTPGQGLQFLFEYFSETQRNKGNFPGRFSGRQFSNSRSEMNVSTLELGDSALYLCASSRPEETQYFGPGTRLLVL.

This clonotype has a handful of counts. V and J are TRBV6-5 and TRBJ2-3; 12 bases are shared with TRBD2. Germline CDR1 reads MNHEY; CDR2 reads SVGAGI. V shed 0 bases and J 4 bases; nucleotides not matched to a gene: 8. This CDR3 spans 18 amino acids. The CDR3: CASSYSSSGRATADTQYF. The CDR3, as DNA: TGTGCCAGCAGTTACTCGTCTAGCGGGAGGGCCACGGCAGATACGCAGTATTTT.

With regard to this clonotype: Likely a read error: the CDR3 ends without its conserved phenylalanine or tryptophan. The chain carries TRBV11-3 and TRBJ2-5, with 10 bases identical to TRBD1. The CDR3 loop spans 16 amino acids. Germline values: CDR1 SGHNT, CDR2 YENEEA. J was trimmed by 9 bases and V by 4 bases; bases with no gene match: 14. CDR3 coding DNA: TGTGCCAGCAGCTCTACCGGGACAGGGGTTTGGGAGGCCCAGTACCTC. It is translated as CASSSTGTGVWEAQYL.

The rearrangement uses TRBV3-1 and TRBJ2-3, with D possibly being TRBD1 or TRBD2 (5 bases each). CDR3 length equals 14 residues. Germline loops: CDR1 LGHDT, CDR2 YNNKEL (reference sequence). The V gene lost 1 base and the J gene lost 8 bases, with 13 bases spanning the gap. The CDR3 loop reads CASSQGPQGVTQYF. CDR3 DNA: TGTGCCAGCAGCCAAGGCCCCCAGGGAGTTACGCAGTATTTT.

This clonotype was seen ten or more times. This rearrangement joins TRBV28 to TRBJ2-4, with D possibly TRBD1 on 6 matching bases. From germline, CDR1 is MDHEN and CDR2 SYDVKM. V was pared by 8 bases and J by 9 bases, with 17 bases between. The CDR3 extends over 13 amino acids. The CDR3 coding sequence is TGTGCCAGCGCCCCGGGACAACTTCCCATTCAGTACTTC. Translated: CASAPGQLPIQYF. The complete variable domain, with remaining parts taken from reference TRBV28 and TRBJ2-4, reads DVKVTQSSRYLVKRTGEKVFLECVQDMDHENMFWYRQDPGLGLRLIYFSYDVKMKEKGDIPEGYSVSREKKERFSLILESASTNQTSMYLCASAPGQLPIQYFGAGTRLSVL.